The 10 T cell receptor beta chains reported below all come from one sample, sequenced in a study of identical twins. TCRdb reprocessed the 5' RACE reads with MiXCR, giving one entry per CDR3 protein. Among 300,000 to 400,000 distinct CDR3 sequences, around 9.7% were seen once, and the ten largest hold under 9.5%. The sequencing sample was made of naive T cells sorted from blood. These receptors all come from a woman aged 45 to 65 in good health.

The sample holds a few counts of this clonotype. This CDR3 is CASSAGLAGETQYF. The CDR3 coding sequence is TGTGCCAGCAGTGCGGGACTAGCAGGAGAGACCCAGTACTTC. The chain has TRBV2 and TRBJ2-5; 9 bases are a match to TRBD2. Germline trimming cut 4 bases from V and 4 bases from J; bases unmatched to any gene: 4. The CDR3 has 14 amino acids. From germline, CDR1 is SNHLY and CDR2 FYNNEI.

This chain connects TRBV29-1 to TRBJ1-1; D unresolved. This CDR3 region has 11 residues. CDR1 and CDR2 from the germline V gene are SQVTM and ANQGSEA. V was trimmed by 5 bases and J by 0 bases, leaving 4 bases between them. DNA for the CDR3: TGCAGCGTTCCCCTGAACACTGAAGCTTTCTTT. Residues: CSVPLNTEAFF.

This clonotype was seen at least ten times. The rearrangement links TRBV14 to TRBJ2-1; 15 bases map to TRBD2. The CDR3 contains 16 residues. Germline V gene sequence: CDR1 SGHDN, CDR2 FVKESK. Trimming cost V 1 base and J 13 bases; bases outside gene matches: 8. CDR3 sequence: CASSQAHGLAGGPQFF. The CDR3 DNA is TGTGCCAGCAGCCAAGCCCACGGACTAGCGGGAGGGCCCCAGTTCTTC.

This clonotype appeared many times. V and J are TRBV4-1 and TRBJ2-1; perhaps TRBD2 as D (6 bases). Per the germline V gene, CDR1 is MGHRA and CDR2 is YSYEKL. V was trimmed by 2 bases and J by 9 bases, leaving 14 bases between them. The CDR3 sequence is 14 residues long. CDR3 bases: TGCGCCAGCAGCCAACCACTAGCTTCCGGTGAGCAGTTCTTC. Encoded protein: CASSQPLASGEQFF.

This clonotype has just a few counts. The rearrangement uses TRBV20-1 and TRBJ2-1; TRBD1 is a possible D gene (7 bases). The germline gives CDR1 DFQATT, CDR2 SNEGSKA (reference sequence). The CDR3 runs to 13 residues. V dropped 6 bases and J dropped 8 bases, with 17 bases sitting between them. CDR3 sequence: CSARGQPGDEQFF. In nucleotides, the CDR3 is TGCAGTGCGCGGGGACAGCCCGGGGATGAGCAGTTCTTC.

The rearrangement links TRBV6-6 to TRBJ1-5; possible D gene TRBD1, 5 bases. Per germline, CDR1 MNHNY and CDR2 SVGAGI (reference sequence). This CDR3 has 14 residues. Trimming took off 6 bases at V and 4 bases at J, with 13 bases between the two ends. The CDR3 region has the DNA TGTGCCAGCAGGCCGGGGGGGGAAAATCAGCCCCAGCATTTT. This sequence encodes CASRPGGENQPQHF.

This clonotype occurred a few times. The chain links TRBV12-3 or TRBV12-4 to TRBJ2-3, with D uncertain. Trimming left V 5 bases short and J 1 base short, with 10 bases between. This CDR3 spans 14 amino acids. The CDR3 DNA reads TGTGCCAGCAGTCCCGGAAGGGGCACAGATACGCAGTATTTT. This sequence encodes CASSPGRGTDTQYF.

The table lists this clonotype with many counts. The chain links TRBV20-1 to TRBJ1-5; no firm D call. The CDR3 has 19 amino acids. Germline V gene sequence: CDR1 DFQATT, CDR2 SNEGSKA (reference sequence). V dropped 6 bases and J dropped 4 bases, with 31 bases sitting between them. The CDR3 region has the DNA TGCAGTGCAACCGGTTTTGAGGAGGGATCGCCAATTTCGAATCAGCCCCAGCATTTT. Its protein is CSATGFEEGSPISNQPQHF.

The V call is TRBV4-1, the J call TRBJ2-1; 7 bases are a match to TRBD2. The CDR3 totals 18 residues. Germline CDR1 and CDR2: MGHRA and YSYEKL. V shed 0 bases and J 8 bases; nucleotides not matched to a gene: 16. CDR3 in DNA: TGCGCCAGCAGCCAAGAGCCCTCTGGGGGAGGGCCTCTGGATGAGCAGTTCTTC. Translating gives CASSQEPSGGGPLDEQFF.

In its sample, this clonotype was seen a few times. The rearrangement links TRBV20-1 to TRBJ2-1, with D possibly being TRBD2 (6 bases). Germline loops: CDR1 DFQATT, CDR2 SNEGSKA (reference sequence). The V end lost 6 bases, the J end lost 7 bases, and 22 bases lay between the germline ends. This CDR3 comprises 15 residues. CDR3 region: CSASRGDRTGNEQFF. CDR3 sequence (DNA): TGCAGTGCCTCTCGCGGGGACCGGACGGGAAATGAGCAGTTCTTC.